This T cell receptor (beta chain) emerged from a study of shared clonotypes between healthy human individuals. In the study overall: There were three CD4 naive, three CD4 memory, two CD8 naive and one CD8 memory plates per donor. Findings and caveats of the study: Deeper or shallower sequencing was expected to change how clonotypes are shared among donors.

Some clones are missing from TCRdb's copy, which holds only in-frame ones; the method was immunoSEQ multiplex PCR. The table records about 1 million clones, more than 60% of them present only once. The study drew its donors from healthy HIV-negative adults without recent acute infections or vaccinations. In regard to this clone: Its target is unknown.

From germline, CDR1 is SGHRS and CDR2 YFSETQ. V lost 0 bases to trimming and J lost 4 bases, with 17 bases between them. This CDR3 spans 17 amino acids. The genes are TRBV5-1 and TRBJ2-1; D is unresolved. The specimen sequenced was memory CD4+ T cells sorted from blood. The sample's subset: CD45RA-negative fraction. The receptor was isolated from a man aged 18 to 30 in good health. CDR3 nucleotides: TGCGCCAGCAGCTTGGAGTTTAGGAGTACCCCTTACAATGAGCAGTTCTTC. It translates to CASSLEFRSTPYNEQFF.